The rows below give T cell receptor beta chains drawn from one sample of a study of blood T cell repertoires in COVID-19. Assay: immunoSEQ multiplex PCR; the TCRdb copy retains only in-frame clones and omits some. The sample yields around 240,000 clones, 70% to 90% seen once. Sequencing input: peripheral blood. All receptors derive from a woman aged 25 to 39 who had recovered from COVID-19. Each CDR3 is given with its conserved first and last residue. The D gene is left open where the match is weak. Size values are once, few and many counts, or a class for expanded clones, and some rows have none.

v_call	j_call	clone_size	d_call	cdr3_nt	cdr3_aa
TRBV15	TRBJ1-1	-	TRBD1	TGTGCCACCAGCAGGGACAGGGGGGCTGAAGCTTTCTTT	CATSRDRGAEAFF
TRBV7-2	TRBJ2-7	few	TRBD2	TGTGCCAGCAGCTCCCCCTCAGCGGGGGGCTACTACGAGCAGTACTTC	CASSSPSAGGYYEQYF
TRBV2	TRBJ1-2	-	-	TGTGCCAGCAGTGGAAGGTTGAGGCCTTATGGCTACACCTTC	CASSGRLRPYGYTF
TRBV12-3/TRBV12-4	TRBJ2-1	-	-	TGTGCCAGCAGTTTGGGCACTAATGAGCAGTTCTTC	CASSLGTNEQFF
TRBV30	TRBJ1-4	-	-	TGTGCCTGGCAGGCGGGACCTAATGAAAAACTGTTTTTT	CAWQAGPNEKLFF
TRBV11-2	TRBJ2-1	-	-	TGTGCCAGCAGCTTAGACTCCAATGAGCAGTTCTTC	CASSLDSNEQFF
TRBV9	TRBJ2-1	few	TRBD2	TGTGCCAGCAGCCCCGACGGCGGGGGGAATGAGCAGTTCTTC	CASSPDGGGNEQFF
TRBV7-2	TRBJ2-7	-	TRBD1	TGTGCCAGCAGCTTAGGTCTTGGGACAGGTACCTACGAGCAGTACTTC	CASSLGLGTGTYEQYF
TRBV27	TRBJ1-6	-	-	TGTGCCAGCAGTTCCGTATGGGCTGACGGGGTAGATTCACCCCTCCACTTT	CASSSVWADGVDSPLHF
TRBV7-6	TRBJ2-1	few	-	TGTGCCAGCAGCGTTCACGGCGGTCGTACCTACAATGAGCAGTTCTTC	CASSVHGGRTYNEQFF
TRBV29-1	TRBJ1-2	few	TRBD1	TGCAGCGTTGATAGGGACAGTTATGGCTACACCTTC	CSVDRDSYGYTF
TRBV25-1	TRBJ2-5	-	TRBD1	TGTGCCAGCAGCTCGGGACAGGGGAAAGAGACCCAGTACTTC	CASSSGQGKETQYF
TRBV11-2	TRBJ2-7	-	TRBD1	TGTGCCAGCAGCTTAGGGACAGGGGCTACCCTAGTCTACGAGCAGTACTTC	CASSLGTGATLVYEQYF
TRBV12-3/TRBV12-4	TRBJ2-7	once	-	TGTGCCAGCAGTTTAACTAGCTACGAGCAGTACTTC	CASSLTSYEQYF
TRBV29-1	TRBJ2-3	-	-	TGCAGCGTTGTGGGGCGACAGGCAGATACGCAGTATTTT	CSVVGRQADTQYF
TRBV6-6	TRBJ2-7	-	TRBD1	TGTGCCAGCAGTTACTACCCGACAGGGAGCTACGAGCAGTACTTC	CASSYYPTGSYEQYF